This T cell receptor (beta chain) is drawn from a study of cytomegalovirus exposure and HLA in healthy donors. The study, taken as a whole, reports: Trimming of TCR beta V- and J-genes showed a link, identified in a later analysis, to a missense DCLRE1C variant.

Comment on this clone: Its antigen remains unknown.

CDR1 is SGHTA and CDR2 is FQGTGA in the germline V gene. The CDR3 loop spans 15 amino acids. With V trimmed by 5 bases and J by 4 bases, 3 bases remained unmatched. PCR used 60 Vbeta primers and 13 Jbeta primers. The data were produced by immunoSEQ multiplex PCR, yet TCRdb's version contains in-frame clones alone and is incomplete. The table includes about 200,000 clones, about 74% detected once. The sample taken for sequencing was PBMCs. This receptor was identified in a man aged 35-49 years in good health and CMV-seronegative. V gene TRBV7-3 combines with J gene TRBJ2-1, with TRBD2 matching 12 bases. The CDR3 nucleotides read TGTGCCAGCAGCACCACTAGCGGGAGGTACAATGAGCAGTTCTTC. Encoded protein: CASSTTSGRYNEQFF.